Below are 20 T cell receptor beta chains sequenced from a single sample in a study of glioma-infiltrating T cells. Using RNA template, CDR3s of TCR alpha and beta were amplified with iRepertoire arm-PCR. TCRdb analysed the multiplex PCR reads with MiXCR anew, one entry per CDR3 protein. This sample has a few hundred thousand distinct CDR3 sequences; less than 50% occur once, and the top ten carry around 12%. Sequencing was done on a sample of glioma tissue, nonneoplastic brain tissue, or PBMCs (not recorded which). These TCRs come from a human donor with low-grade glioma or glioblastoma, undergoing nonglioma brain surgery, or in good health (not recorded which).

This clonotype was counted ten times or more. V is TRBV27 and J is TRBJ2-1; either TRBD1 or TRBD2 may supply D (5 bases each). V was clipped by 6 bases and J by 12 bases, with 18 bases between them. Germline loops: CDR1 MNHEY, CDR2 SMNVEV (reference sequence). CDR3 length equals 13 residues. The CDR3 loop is CASRGDPGLRQFF. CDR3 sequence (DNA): TGTGCCAGCAGAGGGGACCCAGGGCTCCGGCAGTTCTTC.

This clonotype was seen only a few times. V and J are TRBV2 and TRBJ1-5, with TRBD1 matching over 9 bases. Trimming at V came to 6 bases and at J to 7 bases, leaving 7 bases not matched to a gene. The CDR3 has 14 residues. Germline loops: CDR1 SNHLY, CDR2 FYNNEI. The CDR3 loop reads CASSTQGAGQPQHF. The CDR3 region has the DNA TGTGCCAGCAGCACACAGGGGGCAGGCCAGCCCCAGCATTTT.

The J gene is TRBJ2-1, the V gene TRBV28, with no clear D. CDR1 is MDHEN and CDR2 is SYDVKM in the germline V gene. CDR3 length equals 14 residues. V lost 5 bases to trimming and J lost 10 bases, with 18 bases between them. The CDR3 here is CASSPPGNSYEQFF. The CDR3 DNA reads TGTGCCAGCAGTCCCCCCGGCAACTCCTACGAGCAGTTCTTC.

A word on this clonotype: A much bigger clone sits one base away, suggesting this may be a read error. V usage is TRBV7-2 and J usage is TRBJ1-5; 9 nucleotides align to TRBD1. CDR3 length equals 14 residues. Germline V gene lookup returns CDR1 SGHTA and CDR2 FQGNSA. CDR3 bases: TGTGCCATCAGCTGGACAGGGGCGGATCAGCCCCAGCATTTT. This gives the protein CAISWTGADQPQHF.

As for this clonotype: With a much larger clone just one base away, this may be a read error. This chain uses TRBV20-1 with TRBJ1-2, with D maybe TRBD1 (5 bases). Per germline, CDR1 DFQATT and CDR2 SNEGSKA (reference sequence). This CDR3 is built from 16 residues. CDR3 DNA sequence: TGCAGTGTTAGAGATCCCACCACGGGACGGTTCTATGGCTACACCTTC. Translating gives CSVRDPTTGRFYGYTF.

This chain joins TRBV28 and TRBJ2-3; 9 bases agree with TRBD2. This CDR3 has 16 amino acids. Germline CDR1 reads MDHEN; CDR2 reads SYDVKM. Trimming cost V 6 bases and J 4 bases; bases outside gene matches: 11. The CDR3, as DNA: TGTGCCAGCAGCCCGGGACTAGCCCTAAGCGCAGATACGCAGTATTTT. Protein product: CASSPGLALSADTQYF.

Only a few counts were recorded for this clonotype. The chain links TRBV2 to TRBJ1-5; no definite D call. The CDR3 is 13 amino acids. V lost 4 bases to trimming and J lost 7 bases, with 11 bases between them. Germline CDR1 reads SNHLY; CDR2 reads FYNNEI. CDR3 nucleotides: TGTGCCAGCAGTGGCGGGCTGGGGCAGCCCCAGCATTTT. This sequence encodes CASSGGLGQPQHF.

Here the CDR3 reads CASSQSSGINTGELFF. CDR3 nucleotides: TGCGCCAGCAGCCAGTCTAGCGGGATTAACACCGGGGAGCTGTTTTTT. The V call is TRBV4-1, the J call TRBJ2-2, with 9 positions matching TRBD2. In germline, CDR1 is MGHRA, CDR2 YSYEKL. CDR3 length equals 16 residues. V dropped 3 bases and J dropped 2; count of bases not matched to a gene: 4.

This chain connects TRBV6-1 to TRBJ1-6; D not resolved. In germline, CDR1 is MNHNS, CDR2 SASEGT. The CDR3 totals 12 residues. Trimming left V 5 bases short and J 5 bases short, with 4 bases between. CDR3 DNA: TGTGCCAGCAGTTTTGATAATTCACCCCTCCACTTT. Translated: CASSFDNSPLHF.

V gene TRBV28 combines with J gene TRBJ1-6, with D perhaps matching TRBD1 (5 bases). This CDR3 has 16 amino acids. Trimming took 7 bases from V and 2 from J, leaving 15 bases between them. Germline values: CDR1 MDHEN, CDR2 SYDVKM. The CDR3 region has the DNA TGTGCCAGCACCATGGGTGGGACGGCCTATAATTCACCCCTCCACTTT. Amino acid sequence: CASTMGGTAYNSPLHF.

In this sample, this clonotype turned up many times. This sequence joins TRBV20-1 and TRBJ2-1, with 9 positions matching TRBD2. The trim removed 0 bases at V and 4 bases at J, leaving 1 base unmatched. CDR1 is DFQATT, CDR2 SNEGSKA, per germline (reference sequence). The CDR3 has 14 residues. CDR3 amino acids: CSARDTSGYNEQFF. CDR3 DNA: TGCAGTGCTAGAGATACTAGCGGGTACAATGAGCAGTTCTTC.

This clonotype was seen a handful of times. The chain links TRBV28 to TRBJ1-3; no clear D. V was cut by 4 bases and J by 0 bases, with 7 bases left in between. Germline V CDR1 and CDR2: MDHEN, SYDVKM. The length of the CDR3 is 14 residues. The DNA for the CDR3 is TGTGCCAGCAGTTCGCCGGCCTCTGGAAACACCATATATTTT. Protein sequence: CASSSPASGNTIYF.

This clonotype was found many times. The CDR3 region is CASRPGTYSNQPQHF. CDR3 DNA sequence: TGTGCCAGCAGGCCCGGGACCTATAGCAATCAGCCCCAGCATTTT. The chain uses TRBV28 and TRBJ1-5; D perhaps matches TRBD1 (5 bases). This CDR3 region has 15 residues. V lost 6 bases and J lost 0, with 12 bases in between. Germline CDR1 MDHEN, CDR2 SYDVKM.

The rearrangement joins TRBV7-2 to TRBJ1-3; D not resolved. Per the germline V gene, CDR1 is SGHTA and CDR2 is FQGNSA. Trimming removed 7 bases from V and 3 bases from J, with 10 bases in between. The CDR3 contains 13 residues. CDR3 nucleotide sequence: TGTGCCAGCAAGGTGTACAATGGAAACACCATATATTTT. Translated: CASKVYNGNTIYF.

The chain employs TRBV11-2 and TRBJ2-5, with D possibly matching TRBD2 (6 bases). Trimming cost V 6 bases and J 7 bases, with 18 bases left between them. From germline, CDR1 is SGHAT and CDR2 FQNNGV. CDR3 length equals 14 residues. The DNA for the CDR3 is TGTGCCAGCAGTTCCATTGGACACGGGGGGACCCAGTACTTC. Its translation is CASSSIGHGGTQYF. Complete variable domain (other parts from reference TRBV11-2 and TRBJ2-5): EAGVAQSPRYKIIEKRQSVAFWCNPISGHATLYWYQQILGQGPKLLIQFQNNGVVDDSQLPKDRFSAERLKGVDSTLKIQPAKLEDSAVYLCASSSIGHGGTQYFGPGTRLLVL.

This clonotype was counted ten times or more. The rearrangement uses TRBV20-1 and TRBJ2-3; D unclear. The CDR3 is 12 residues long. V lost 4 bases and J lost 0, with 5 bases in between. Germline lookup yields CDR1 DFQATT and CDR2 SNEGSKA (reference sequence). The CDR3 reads CSATDSTDTQYF. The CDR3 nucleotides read TGCAGTGCTACTGACAGCACAGATACGCAGTATTTT.

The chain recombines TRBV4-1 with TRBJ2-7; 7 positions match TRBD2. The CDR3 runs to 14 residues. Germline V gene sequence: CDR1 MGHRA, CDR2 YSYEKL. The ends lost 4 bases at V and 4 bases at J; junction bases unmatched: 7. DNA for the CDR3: TGCGCCAGCAGCCCGGGACTAACTAGTTACGAGCAGTACTTC. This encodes CASSPGLTSYEQYF.

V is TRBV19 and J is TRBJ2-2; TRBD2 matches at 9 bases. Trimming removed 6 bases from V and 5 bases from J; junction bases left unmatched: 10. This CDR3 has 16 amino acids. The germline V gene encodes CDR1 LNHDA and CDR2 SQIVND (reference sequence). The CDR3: CASRGGSGSFTGELFF. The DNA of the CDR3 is TGTGCCAGTAGAGGTGGTAGCGGGAGTTTTACCGGGGAGCTGTTTTTT.

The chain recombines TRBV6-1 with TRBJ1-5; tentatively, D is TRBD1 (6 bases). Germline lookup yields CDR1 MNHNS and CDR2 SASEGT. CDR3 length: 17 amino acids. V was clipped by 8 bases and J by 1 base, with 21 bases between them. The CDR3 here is CASGTYQGLQSNQPQHF. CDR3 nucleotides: TGTGCCAGCGGTACCTACCAGGGGCTACAAAGCAATCAGCCCCAGCATTTT.

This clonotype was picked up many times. The CDR3 DNA follows: TGCAGTGCACGGGACAGGGGGCGTAGCGGGGAGCTGTTTTTT. Protein product: CSARDRGRSGELFF. The rearrangement links TRBV20-1 to TRBJ2-2; 12 bases match TRBD1. CDR1 is DFQATT, CDR2 SNEGSKA, per germline (reference sequence). The V and J ends lost 6 bases and 7 bases, in that order; junction bases with no gene match: 6. The CDR3 totals 14 residues.